These T cell receptor beta chains were read from a single sample in a study of blood T cell repertoires in COVID-19. Profiled with immunoSEQ multiplex PCR; TCRdb holds only in-frame clones, not every one. Of about 150,000 clones listed, approximately 85% were seen once; the top ten hold 0.63%. Sequencing input: peripheral blood. The source of these receptors is a man in his 60s with COVID-19, enrolled during active disease. Both conserved end residues are part of each CDR3. The order of the fields is V gene, D gene, J gene, CDR3 protein. D genes are given only for firm matches.

v_gene: TRBV7-2
d_gene: -
j_gene: TRBJ2-5
CDR3aa: CASSLDAGWETQYF

v_gene: TRBV11-2
d_gene: -
j_gene: TRBJ2-7
CDR3aa: CASSQLTRTYEQYF

v_gene: TRBV2
d_gene: TRBD1
j_gene: TRBJ1-5
CDR3aa: CASGGQGDQPQHF

v_gene: TRBV6-5
d_gene: -
j_gene: TRBJ1-4
CDR3aa: CASSYSGGDEKLFF

v_gene: TRBV28
d_gene: -
j_gene: TRBJ1-4
CDR3aa: CASSLRQLNEKLFF

v_gene: TRBV7-2
d_gene: -
j_gene: TRBJ2-7
CDR3aa: CASSQGGSGSYEQYF

v_gene: TRBV6-2/TRBV6-3
d_gene: -
j_gene: TRBJ1-1
CDR3aa: CASSNSHTEAFF

v_gene: TRBV28
d_gene: TRBD1
j_gene: TRBJ2-5
CDR3aa: CASSPRQGSGETQYF

v_gene: TRBV28
d_gene: TRBD1
j_gene: TRBJ2-2
CDR3aa: CASRTGTGVTGELFF

v_gene: TRBV4-3
d_gene: -
j_gene: TRBJ2-5
CDR3aa: CASSQRGQETQYF

v_gene: TRBV4-3
d_gene: TRBD1
j_gene: TRBJ1-2
CDR3aa: CASSQVSWGQAGYTF

v_gene: TRBV29-1
d_gene: -
j_gene: TRBJ1-1
CDR3aa: CSVGTGGILNTEAFF

v_gene: TRBV5-1
d_gene: TRBD2
j_gene: TRBJ2-1
CDR3aa: CASSLRGDDNEQFF

v_gene: TRBV10-3
d_gene: TRBD1
j_gene: TRBJ1-6
CDR3aa: CAISDESRGVLHF

v_gene: TRBV6-6
d_gene: -
j_gene: TRBJ1-1
CDR3aa: CAASFPGTEAFF

v_gene: TRBV7-3
d_gene: TRBD1
j_gene: TRBJ2-7
CDR3aa: CASSLGTGSGYEQYF

v_gene: TRBV5-1
d_gene: TRBD1
j_gene: TRBJ2-2
CDR3aa: CASSVGTGGGGELFF

v_gene: TRBV7-2
d_gene: TRBD1
j_gene: TRBJ1-1
CDR3aa: CASSLSRDSNTEAFF

v_gene: TRBV6-6
d_gene: -
j_gene: TRBJ2-5
CDR3aa: CASSRGQFSETQYF

v_gene: TRBV11-2
d_gene: TRBD2
j_gene: TRBJ2-5
CDR3aa: CASSLGASGGVRETQYF

v_gene: TRBV19
d_gene: -
j_gene: TRBJ2-4
CDR3aa: CASTKQGSLNIQYF

v_gene: TRBV28
d_gene: -
j_gene: TRBJ1-5
CDR3aa: CASSLEQGGWQPQHF

v_gene: TRBV6-5
d_gene: TRBD2
j_gene: TRBJ2-7
CDR3aa: CASRGGSVAYEQYF

v_gene: TRBV20-1
d_gene: -
j_gene: TRBJ1-6
CDR3aa: CSASGGQGSPLHF

v_gene: TRBV3-1/TRBV3-2
d_gene: TRBD1
j_gene: TRBJ2-5
CDR3aa: CASSQAGTGETQYF

v_gene: TRBV28
d_gene: -
j_gene: TRBJ1-2
CDR3aa: CASSLNRGSKANYGYTF

v_gene: TRBV6-6
d_gene: -
j_gene: TRBJ2-7
CDR3aa: CASTASYEQYF

v_gene: TRBV7-9
d_gene: -
j_gene: TRBJ2-7
CDR3aa: CASSRPVTGSYEQYF

v_gene: TRBV6-6
d_gene: -
j_gene: TRBJ1-3
CDR3aa: CASSLESGNTIYF

v_gene: TRBV7-2
d_gene: -
j_gene: TRBJ1-4
CDR3aa: CASSLVVTAGNEKLFF

v_gene: TRBV9
d_gene: -
j_gene: TRBJ2-2
CDR3aa: CASSVYVGGNTGELFF

v_gene: TRBV6-5
d_gene: -
j_gene: TRBJ2-5
CDR3aa: CASSPTGETQYF

v_gene: TRBV6-5
d_gene: TRBD2
j_gene: TRBJ2-5
CDR3aa: CASSSRLAGRETQYF

v_gene: TRBV6-6
d_gene: TRBD1
j_gene: TRBJ1-6
CDR3aa: CASSPGQGLNSPLHF

v_gene: TRBV3-1/TRBV3-2
d_gene: -
j_gene: TRBJ1-5
CDR3aa: CASSRTGSTQPQHF

v_gene: TRBV12-3/TRBV12-4
d_gene: -
j_gene: TRBJ2-1
CDR3aa: CASSTGEQFF

v_gene: TRBV5-4
d_gene: -
j_gene: TRBJ2-3
CDR3aa: CASSFRDTADTQYF

v_gene: TRBV7-9
d_gene: TRBD2
j_gene: TRBJ2-7
CDR3aa: CASISSGITSYEQYF

v_gene: TRBV6-5
d_gene: TRBD1
j_gene: TRBJ2-1
CDR3aa: CASSRGTGANEQFF

v_gene: TRBV11-2
d_gene: TRBD1
j_gene: TRBJ2-3
CDR3aa: CASSSDRDSTDTQYF

v_gene: TRBV9
d_gene: -
j_gene: TRBJ1-5
CDR3aa: CASSLDSYSNQPQHF